Listed below are T cell receptor beta chains from one sample, sequenced in a study of blood T cell repertoires in COVID-19. Produced via immunoSEQ multiplex PCR; TCRdb's table is partial and in-frame only. This table has 200,000 or so clones, about 80% appearing once. The sample taken for sequencing was peripheral blood. Source of these receptors: a man aged 25-45 years with active or convalescent COVID-19. The CDR3 runs from the conserved cysteine through the conserved F or W. The D gene is left open where the match is weak. Only some rows state a clone size, as once, few, many or a class for expanded clones.

>.|.|TRBJ2-1|TRBV18
CASSPSAGRYNEQFF
TGTGCCAGCTCACCCTCCGCCGGGAGATACAATGAGCAGTTCTTC
>.|.|TRBJ1-5|TRBV7-2
CASSNTGTNQPQHF
TGTGCCAGCAGCAATACAGGGACAAATCAGCCCCAGCATTTT
>.|.|TRBJ2-2|TRBV5-1
CASSSTTDTGELFF
TGCGCCAGCAGCTCTACGACAGACACCGGGGAGCTGTTTTTT
>.|once|TRBJ1-2|TRBV28
CASPIIAGGPSNYGYTF
TGTGCCAGCCCTATTATTGCAGGAGGGCCGTCTAACTATGGCTACACCTTC
>.|.|TRBJ1-6|TRBV18
CASSPPGTLRMDNSPLHF
TGTGCCAGCTCACCACCCGGGACACTGAGGATGGATAATTCACCCCTCCACTTT
>TRBD2|once|TRBJ2-7|TRBV19
CASSTREGSYEQYF
TGTGCCAGTAGTACCCGGGAGGGGAGCTACGAGCAGTACTTC
>.|.|TRBJ1-6|TRBV12-3/TRBV12-4
CASRDRIWSPLHF
TGTGCCAGCAGAGACAGAATCTGGTCACCCCTCCACTTT
>.|.|TRBJ2-5|TRBV29-1
CSVAKRAVGETQYF
TGCAGCGTCGCAAAGAGGGCCGTCGGAGAGACCCAGTACTTC
>TRBD2|.|TRBJ2-7|TRBV11-3
CASSLAAGEGPYEQYF
TGTGCCAGCAGCTTAGCGGCGGGGGAAGGACCCTACGAGCAGTACTTC
>TRBD1|few|TRBJ1-5|TRBV7-3
CASSLGTGEGQPQHF
TGTGCCAGCAGCTTAGGGACAGGGGAGGGTCAGCCCCAGCATTTT
>.|.|TRBJ2-1|TRBV9
CASSVGKRSYNEQFF
TGTGCCAGCAGCGTAGGCAAGCGGTCCTACAATGAGCAGTTCTTC
>TRBD2|.|TRBJ2-5|TRBV2
CASTAGYQREQKDQETQYF
TGTGCCAGCACCGCCGGGTACCAGCGGGAACAGAAGGACCAAGAGACCCAGTACTTC
>.|once|TRBJ2-7|TRBV12-3/TRBV12-4
CASSSGHLYEQYF
TGTGCCAGCAGTTCTGGACACCTCTACGAGCAGTACTTC
>.|.|TRBJ2-3|TRBV24-1
CATSDGQGTDTQYF
TGTGCCACCAGTGATGGGCAGGGCACAGATACGCAGTATTTT
>.|.|TRBJ1-2|TRBV6-6
CASSYGRGYGYTF
TGTGCCAGCAGTTACGGCAGGGGATATGGCTACACCTTC
>TRBD2|few|TRBJ2-1|TRBV19
CASSRVALGGVLYNEQFF
TGTGCCAGTAGCCGGGTAGCCCTCGGGGGGGTGCTCTACAATGAGCAGTTCTTC
>TRBD1|.|TRBJ2-5|TRBV15
CATSRRGTAERETQYF
TGTGCCACCAGCAGAAGAGGGACAGCCGAACGGGAGACCCAGTACTTC
>TRBD1|once|TRBJ1-2|TRBV7-9
CASSSRTGVGGYTF
TGTGCCAGCAGCTCCCGGACAGGGGTAGGCGGCTACACCTTC
>.|.|TRBJ2-1|TRBV18
CASSPPTNNEQFF
TGTGCCAGCTCACCACCGACAAACAATGAGCAGTTCTTC
>TRBD1|few|TRBJ1-3|TRBV18
CASSRRDRGLGNTIYF
TGTGCCAGCTCACGCCGGGACAGGGGATTAGGAAACACCATATATTTT